Included here is one T cell receptor (beta chain) sequence, with context. Its antigen remains unidentified. As for time point: newly diagnosed GD, antithyroid drugs for less than 3 months. Generation of the TCR library employed RNA extracted from PBMCs. The entry originates in a study of regulatory T cells in long-lasting Graves disease. From germline, CDR1 is MRHNA and CDR2 SNTAGT. This CDR3 is built from 13 residues. V was cut by 0 bases and J by 3 bases, with 5 bases left in between. Library construction for TCR beta used iRepertoire HTBI primers and Arm-PCR of CDR3 regions. Authors' methods: Identification across samples found some 60 TRBV and approximately 15 TRBJ segments. TCRdb ran MiXCR on the multiplex PCR reads and lists one entry per CDR3 protein. These V and J calls are TCRdb output, not the study's own analysis. The data contain 540,000 or so distinct CDR3 sequences, roughly 14% of them singletons.

Notes on the study in general: Those with persistent disease had in common more public clonotypes (about 2,700) than new patients (around 910).

A further study also used this sample, focusing on T cells in Graves' hyperthyroidism and ophthalmopathy. From that second work: Patients were aged 18 to 65, had disease duration under 2 months, and had newly diagnosed hyperthyroidism.

The chain has TRBV6-4 and TRBJ1-1, with D uncertain. Sequenced here: peripheral blood mononuclear cells (PBMCs), sampled at new diagnosis, from a patient treated with antithyroid drugs. The receptor comes from a man younger than 40 with Graves disease. The CDR3 nucleotides are TGTGCCAGCAGTGACTCGAAGGACACTGAAGCTTTCTTT. Its protein product is CASSDSKDTEAFF.